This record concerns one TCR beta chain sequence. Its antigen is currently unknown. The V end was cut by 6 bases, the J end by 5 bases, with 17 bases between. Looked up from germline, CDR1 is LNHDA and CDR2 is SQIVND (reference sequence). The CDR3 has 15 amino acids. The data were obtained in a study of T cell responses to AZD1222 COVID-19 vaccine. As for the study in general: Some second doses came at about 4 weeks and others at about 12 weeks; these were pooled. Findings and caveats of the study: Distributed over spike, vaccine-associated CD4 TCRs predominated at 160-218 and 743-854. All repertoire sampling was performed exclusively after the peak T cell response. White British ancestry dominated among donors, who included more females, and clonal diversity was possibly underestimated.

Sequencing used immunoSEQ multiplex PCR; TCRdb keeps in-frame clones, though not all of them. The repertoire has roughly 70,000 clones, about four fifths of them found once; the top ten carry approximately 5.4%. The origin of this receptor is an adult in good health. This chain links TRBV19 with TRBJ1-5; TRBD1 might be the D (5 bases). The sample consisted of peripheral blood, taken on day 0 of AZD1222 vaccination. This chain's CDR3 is CASRLLRGEYQPQHF. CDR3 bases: TGTGCCAGTAGATTACTCAGAGGGGAATATCAGCCCCAGCATTTT.